These 23 T cell receptor beta chains originate from one sample sequenced in a study of blood T cell repertoires in COVID-19. The table came from immunoSEQ multiplex PCR; TCRdb's copy has only in-frame clones and leaves some out. Among roughly 100,000 clones listed, 87% were seen once. The specimen was peripheral blood. Source of these receptors: a woman aged 25 to 45 with acute or convalescent COVID-19.

The genes are TRBV5-8 and TRBJ2-7; D is unresolved. Trimming took off 0 bases at V and 1 base at J, with 11 bases between the two ends. The germline CDR1 and CDR2 sequences are SGHTS and YDEGEE. This CDR3 contains 15 residues. CDR3 residues: CASSLGGMWSYEQYF. CDR3 DNA sequence: TGTGCCAGCAGCTTGGGCGGTATGTGGTCCTACGAGCAGTACTTC. Combining the CDR3 with reference TRBV5-8 and TRBJ2-7 gives the whole variable domain EAGVTQSPTHLIKTRGQQATLRCSPISGHTSVYWYQQALGLGLQFLLWYDEGEERNRGNFPPRFSGRQFPNYSSELNVNALELEDSALYLCASSLGGMWSYEQYFGPGTRLTVT.

The chain couples TRBV5-1 to TRBJ1-2, with 11 bases fitting TRBD1. CDR1 and CDR2 from the germline V gene are SGHRS and YFSETQ. V lost 3 bases, J lost 2 bases, and 9 bases stayed unmatched. The CDR3 loop spans 17 amino acids. The CDR3 region has the DNA TGCGCCAGCAGCTCCGGGACAGGGGGATTGAGGAACTATGGCTACACCTTC. The encoded protein is CASSSGTGGLRNYGYTF.

V usage is TRBV7-9 and J usage is TRBJ2-1; a possible D gene is TRBD2 (5 bases). The CDR3 loop spans 14 amino acids. V dropped 0 bases and J dropped 7 bases, with 10 bases sitting between them. Germline V gene data show CDR1 as SEHNR and CDR2 as FQNEAQ (reference sequence). The CDR3 protein is CASSLALTTNEQFF. DNA for the CDR3: TGTGCCAGCAGCTTAGCACTGACTACTAATGAGCAGTTCTTC.

The rearrangement links TRBV9 to TRBJ2-7; 9 bases line up with TRBD1. CDR1 SGDLS and CDR2 YYNGEE come from the germline V gene. With V trimmed by 0 bases and J by 4 bases, 2 bases remained unmatched. The CDR3 is 14 residues long. The CDR3 loop is CASSVGDRDYEQYF. The CDR3 DNA reads TGTGCCAGCAGCGTAGGGGACAGGGATTACGAGCAGTACTTC.

This sequence joins TRBV11-3 and TRBJ2-7; a weak D match, TRBD2 (6 bases). CDR1 and CDR2 from the germline V gene are SGHNT and YENEEA. V was pared by 5 bases and J by 4 bases, with 15 bases between. This CDR3 contains 14 residues. The CDR3 reads CASSPMTSSYEQYF. The CDR3 nucleotides read TGTGCCAGCAGCCCCATGACTAGTAGTTACGAGCAGTACTTC.

The V and J genes are TRBV12-5 and TRBJ1-4; 8 bases are a match to TRBD1. The CDR3 covers 16 residues. The ends lost 7 bases at V and 5 bases at J; junction bases unmatched: 12. Germline values: CDR1 LGHNT, CDR2 FRNRAP. Written as DNA, the CDR3 is TGTGCTAGTGCCCAACTTCCGGGACAGGTAAATGAAAAACTGTTTTTT. This encodes CASAQLPGQVNEKLFF.

The chain couples TRBV11-2 to TRBJ1-1; D not resolved. The germline V gene encodes CDR1 SGHAT and CDR2 FQNNGV. This CDR3 has 14 residues. With 4 bases removed from V and 2 bases from J, the gap between germline ends came to 11 bases. The CDR3 nucleotides are TGTGCCAGCAGCTCTGGACGGGGTAACACTGAAGCTTTCTTT. Protein sequence: CASSSGRGNTEAFF.

The chain carries TRBV20-1 and TRBJ2-3; D call uncertain. The germline CDR1 and CDR2 sequences are DFQATT and SNEGSKA (reference sequence). V was cut by 3 bases and J by 5 bases, with 6 bases left in between. This CDR3 has 11 residues. The chain's CDR3 is CSARPVDTQYF. The CDR3 nucleotides are TGCAGTGCTAGGCCGGTAGATACGCAGTATTTT.

This clone was picked up a small number of times. The rearrangement uses TRBV7-8 and TRBJ1-5, with 8 positions matching TRBD1. The CDR3 is 15 amino acids. Germline V gene sequence: CDR1 SGHVS, CDR2 FQNEAQ. V lost 5 bases, J lost 3 bases, and 6 bases stayed unmatched. DNA for the CDR3: TGTGCCAGCAGCGGTACAGGGGGAAACAATCAGCCCCAGCATTTT. Translated, it gives CASSGTGGNNQPQHF.

The rearrangement links TRBV5-1 to TRBJ1-4; 7 nucleotides align to TRBD1. J lost 0 bases, V lost 2 bases, and 4 bases had no gene match. Germline values: CDR1 SGHRS, CDR2 YFSETQ. The CDR3 runs to 16 residues. CDR3 nucleotides: TGCGCCAGCAGCTTTCAAGGGGGCCCAACTAATGAAAAACTGTTTTTT. This translates into CASSFQGGPTNEKLFF.

The chain recombines TRBV24-1 with TRBJ1-1, with D uncertain. This CDR3 region has 9 residues. In germline, CDR1 is KGHDR, CDR2 SFDVKD. Trimming removed 8 bases at V and 7 bases at J, with 4 bases between. The CDR3 DNA reads as TGTGCCACCAAGCTTGAAGCTTTCTTT. Translated: CATKLEAFF.

The rearrangement joins TRBV5-1 to TRBJ1-1; 11 positions agree with TRBD1. The CDR3 is made up of 14 amino acids. Germline V gene lookup returns CDR1 SGHRS and CDR2 YFSETQ. The V gene end was trimmed by 4 bases and the J gene end by 4 bases; junction bases not matched to a gene: 3. The CDR3 bases are TGCGCCAGCAGCCTGGGACAGGGGGGCACTGAAGCTTTCTTT. Translating gives CASSLGQGGTEAFF.

The chain links TRBV10-3 to TRBJ2-3; D uncertain. Trimming left V 2 bases short and J 4 bases short, with 7 bases between. Germline V gives CDR1 ENHRY, CDR2 SYGVKD. There are 13 residues in the CDR3. This CDR3 is CAISEGTSDTQYF. The CDR3 nucleotides read TGTGCCATCAGTGAGGGCACCTCAGATACGCAGTATTTT.

The chain has TRBV2 and TRBJ2-5; 12 bases map to TRBD2. V was clipped by 4 bases and J by 4 bases; unmatched bases: 1. The CDR3 totals 14 residues. Germline lookup yields CDR1 SNHLY and CDR2 FYNNEI. CDR3 sequence (DNA): TGTGCCAGCAGTGGGACTAGCGGGGTAGAGACCCAGTACTTC. Translating it yields CASSGTSGVETQYF.

The chain recombines TRBV18 with TRBJ1-2, with TRBD1 as a possible D gene (5 bases). CDR1 is KGHSH and CDR2 is LQKENI in the germline V gene. The CDR3 consists of 14 residues. Between the trimmed V and J ends, which lost 5 bases and 5 bases, there was a span of 15 bases. This CDR3 is CASSTATERYGYTF. The CDR3 DNA reads TGTGCCAGCTCAACAGCGACAGAAAGATATGGCTACACCTTC.

This clone was picked up one time. The chain uses TRBV28 and TRBJ2-6; TRBD1 agrees at 7 bases. The V segment lost 4 bases and the J segment 2 bases; nucleotides outside the gene matches: 5. The CDR3 sequence is 16 residues long. The germline V gene has CDR1 MDHEN and CDR2 SYDVKM. This CDR3 is CASSWTDRAGANVLTF. In DNA, the CDR3 is TGTGCCAGCAGTTGGACCGACAGGGCTGGGGCCAACGTCCTGACTTTC.

This chain connects TRBV5-1 to TRBJ2-3; no firm D call. Trimming took 0 bases from V and 10 from J, leaving 9 bases between them. This CDR3 is 12 amino acids long. Germline assignment: CDR1 SGHRS and CDR2 YFSETQ. CDR3 region: CASSLGRGSQYF. CDR3 DNA: TGCGCCAGCAGCTTGGGGAGAGGATCGCAGTATTTT.

This CDR3 reads CASSLWTVMNTEAFF. CDR3 nucleotides: TGTGCCAGCAGCTTGTGGACAGTAATGAACACTGAAGCTTTCTTT. V usage is TRBV5-6 and J usage is TRBJ1-1; possible D gene TRBD1, 6 bases. V lost 1 base and J lost 0, with 10 bases in between. Per the germline V gene, CDR1 is SGHDT and CDR2 is YYEEEE. The CDR3 length is 15 residues.

The chain recombines TRBV10-3 with TRBJ1-2, with D possibly being TRBD1 (5 bases). Germline V gene data show CDR1 as ENHRY and CDR2 as SYGVKD. The CDR3 spans 14 residues. Trimming took off 10 bases at V and 7 bases at J, with 22 bases between the two ends. CDR3 sequence (DNA): TGTGCCACGCAACTCCGGGGGGAGGTAGTTGGCTACACCTTC. As protein: CATQLRGEVVGYTF.

With regard to this clone: Within the sample, other DNA sequences also encode this same CDR3. The chain uses TRBV5-1 and TRBJ2-1; D remains unclear. There are 15 residues in the CDR3. Trimming removed 2 bases at V and 4 bases at J, with 13 bases between. Germline V gene data show CDR1 as SGHRS and CDR2 as YFSETQ. CDR3 in DNA: TGCGCCAGCAGCTTCGGCGGCAGTTCGTACAATGAGCAGTTCTTC. It translates to CASSFGGSSYNEQFF.

The chain uses TRBV7-8 and TRBJ2-7; possibly TRBD2 for D (5 bases). The length of the CDR3 is 15 residues. Germline V gene sequence: CDR1 SGHVS, CDR2 FQNEAQ. The V end was cut by 2 bases, the J end by 3 bases, with 14 bases between. Here the CDR3 DNA reads TGTGCCAGCAGCTTAAGTGCACTAGAAGTCTACGAGCAGTACTTC. Translated: CASSLSALEVYEQYF.

This sequence joins TRBV10-2 and TRBJ1-2, with TRBD1 matching 11 bases. J gave up 8 bases and V 2 bases, and 10 bases lay outside the gene matches. The CDR3 totals 16 residues. The germline V gene has CDR1 WSHSY and CDR2 SAAADI. CDR3 in DNA: TGCGCCAGCAGTGAGGGGACAGGGGGTTCCCGGGGCGGCTACACCTTC. It encodes CASSEGTGGSRGGYTF.

The chain is built from TRBV20-1 and TRBJ1-1; D gene uncertain. Per the germline V gene, CDR1 is DFQATT and CDR2 is SNEGSKA (reference sequence). The CDR3 spans 11 residues. The V end was cut by 3 bases, the J end by 5 bases, with 7 bases between. The CDR3 DNA follows: TGCAGTGCTAGCCCCGCGACTGAAGCTTTCTTT. Amino acid sequence: CSASPATEAFF.